What follows is one T cell receptor (beta chain) and its context. Measured with immunoSEQ multiplex PCR; TCRdb has only the in-frame clones, and not every one. Among 300,000 to 350,000 clones listed, around 89% were seen once. The sample comes from a study of Ad26.COV2.S vaccination and SARS-CoV-2 variants. About the study: Intramuscular Ad26.COV2.S doses were given once or twice, 56 days apart.

Treatment specified: over 15 received Ad26.COV2.S at low or high dose, single or two shots; about 5 received placebo; per-sample allocation not given. Collection of samples fell on day 63 after the first vaccine or placebo injection. The V segment lost 4 bases and the J segment 4 bases; nucleotides outside the gene matches: 8. Germline assignment: CDR1 LNHDA and CDR2 SQIVND (reference sequence). The CDR3 totals 15 residues. Sample: peripheral blood, taken in a trial of Ad26.COV2.S vaccine versus placebo. V gene TRBV19 combines with J gene TRBJ2-5, with 8 bases identical to TRBD1. The clonotype was recovered from a person between 18 and 65 years old who received the Ad26.COV2.S COVID-19 vaccine or a placebo. This chain's CDR3 is CASSTALGTGETQYF. The CDR3 region has the DNA TGTGCCAGTAGTACCGCACTCGGGACAGGAGAGACCCAGTACTTC.